This T cell receptor beta chain was recorded in a study of Graves' ophthalmopathy and Graves' hyperthyroidism. This clonotype occurred many times. Stable hyperthyroidism was defined by absence of ophthalmopathy within 18 months of follow-up. PBMCs were isolated by Ficoll-Paque density gradient centrifugation, using 7.5 to 10 ml of fresh peripheral blood as the starting material. RNA transcripts provided the template for amplifying TCR beta CDR3 regions. HTBI primers were used in a first-round RT-PCR, which preceded a second-round multiplex PCR. TCRdb passed the multiplex PCR reads through MiXCR, listing each CDR3 protein once. The sample records more than 300,000 distinct CDR3 sequences, 15% to 19% being singletons. Sequenced material: peripheral blood. This TCR came from a woman under 30 with stable Graves' hyperthyroidism.

CDR3 loop: CASSYPGWGDTEAFF. The CDR3 DNA reads as TGTGCCAGCAGTTACCCCGGGTGGGGGGACACTGAAGCTTTCTTT. V gene TRBV6-2 or TRBV6-3 combines with J gene TRBJ1-1, with D possibly matching TRBD1 (5 bases). V was pared by 2 bases and J by 3 bases, with 13 bases between. Germline values: CDR1 MNHEY, CDR2 SVGEGT. CDR3 length: 15 amino acids.